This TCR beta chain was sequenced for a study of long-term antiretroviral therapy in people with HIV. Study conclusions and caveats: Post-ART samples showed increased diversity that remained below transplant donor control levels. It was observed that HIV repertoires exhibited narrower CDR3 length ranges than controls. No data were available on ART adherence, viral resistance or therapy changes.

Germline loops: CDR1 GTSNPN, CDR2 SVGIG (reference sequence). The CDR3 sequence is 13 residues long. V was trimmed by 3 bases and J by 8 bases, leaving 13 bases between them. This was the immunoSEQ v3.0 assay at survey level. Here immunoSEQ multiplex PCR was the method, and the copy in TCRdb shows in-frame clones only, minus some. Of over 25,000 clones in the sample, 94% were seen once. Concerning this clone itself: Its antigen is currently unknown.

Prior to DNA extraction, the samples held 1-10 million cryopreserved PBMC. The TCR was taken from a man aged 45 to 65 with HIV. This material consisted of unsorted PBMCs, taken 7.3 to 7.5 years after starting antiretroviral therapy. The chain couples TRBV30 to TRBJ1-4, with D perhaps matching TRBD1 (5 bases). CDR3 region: CAWSGVGLEKLFF. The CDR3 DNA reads TGTGCCTGGAGCGGCGTGGGGCTCGAAAAACTGTTTTTT.